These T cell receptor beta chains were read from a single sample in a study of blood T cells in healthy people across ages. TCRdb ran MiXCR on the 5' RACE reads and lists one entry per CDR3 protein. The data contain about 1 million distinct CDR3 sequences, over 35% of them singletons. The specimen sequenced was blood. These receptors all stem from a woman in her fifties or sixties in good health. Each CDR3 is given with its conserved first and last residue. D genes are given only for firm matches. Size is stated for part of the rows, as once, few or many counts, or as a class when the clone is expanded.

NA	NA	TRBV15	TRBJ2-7	CATSRSRFKGEQYF	TGTGCCACCAGCAGATCTAGATTCAAGGGGGAGCAGTACTTC
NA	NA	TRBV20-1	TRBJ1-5	CSAFDRNQPQHF	TGCAGTGCTTTCGACAGGAATCAGCCCCAGCATTTT
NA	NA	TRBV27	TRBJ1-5	CAGSPRGQPQHF	TGTGCCGGCAGTCCGAGGGGACAGCCCCAGCATTTT
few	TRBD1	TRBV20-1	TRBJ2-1	CSARDRDRPYNEQFF	TGCAGTGCTAGAGATCGGGACAGACCTTACAATGAGCAGTTCTTC
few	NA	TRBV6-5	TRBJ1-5	CASSYGVNQPQHF	TGTGCCAGCAGTTACGGGGTCAATCAGCCCCAGCATTTT
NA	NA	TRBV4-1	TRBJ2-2	CASSQASGLGELFF	TGCGCCAGCAGCCAAGCGAGCGGCCTCGGGGAGCTGTTTTTT
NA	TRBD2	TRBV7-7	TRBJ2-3	CASSSGLAGPADTQYF	TGTGCCAGCAGCTCCGGACTAGCGGGACCCGCAGATACGCAGTATTTT
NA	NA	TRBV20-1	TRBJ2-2	CSAKPPGFDTGELFF	TGCAGTGCTAAGCCCCCCGGATTTGACACCGGGGAGCTGTTTTTT
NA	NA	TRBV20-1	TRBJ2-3	CSARVVEHTDTQYF	TGCAGTGCTAGAGTTGTGGAGCACACAGATACGCAGTATTTT
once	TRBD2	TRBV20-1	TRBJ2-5	CSGERTSVETQYF	TGCAGTGGTGAACGGACTAGCGTAGAGACCCAGTACTTC
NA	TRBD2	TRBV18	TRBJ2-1	CASSSGLASYKGGNNEQFF	TGTGCCAGCTCATCAGGACTAGCGAGTTACAAAGGGGGAAACAATGAGCAGTTCTTC
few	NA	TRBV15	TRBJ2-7	CATSDRTGYEQYF	TGTGCCACCAGCGACCGGACGGGTTACGAGCAGTACTTC
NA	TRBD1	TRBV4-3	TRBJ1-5	CASSQDRGQGANQPQHF	TGCGCCAGCAGCCAAGATCGGGGACAGGGGGCGAATCAGCCCCAGCATTTT
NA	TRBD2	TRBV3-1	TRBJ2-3	CASSQDLLAGGREDTQYF	TGTGCCAGCAGCCAAGATCTCCTAGCGGGAGGTCGAGAAGATACGCAGTATTTT
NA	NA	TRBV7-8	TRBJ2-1	CASRTNSLRINEQFF	TGTGCCAGCCGAACGAACAGTTTGAGAATCAATGAGCAGTTCTTC
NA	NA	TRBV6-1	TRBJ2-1	CASSADRINEQFF	TGTGCCAGCAGTGCCGACAGAATTAATGAGCAGTTCTTC
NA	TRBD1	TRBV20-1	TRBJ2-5	CSGLRGHYEQYF	TGCAGTGGCCTCAGGGGGCACTACGAACAGTACTTC
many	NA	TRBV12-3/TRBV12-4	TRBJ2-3	CASRDLGSGSTDTQYF	TGTGCCAGCCGAGACCTGGGGAGCGGTAGCACAGATACGCAGTATTTT
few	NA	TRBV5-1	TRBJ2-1	CASSLGTVSSNEQFF	TGCGCCAGCAGCTTGGGCACAGTCTCCAGCAATGAGCAGTTCTTC
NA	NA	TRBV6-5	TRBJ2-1	CASSYGTKYNEQFF	TGTGCCAGCAGTTACGGGACAAAATACAATGAGCAGTTCTTC
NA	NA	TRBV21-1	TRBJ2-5	CASSKESRDRESETQYF	TGTGCCAGCAGCAAAGAAAGCCGGGACAGGGAATCGGAGACCCAGTACTTC
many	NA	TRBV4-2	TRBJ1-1	CASSQEQGLSYEAFF	TGTGCCAGCAGCCAAGAACAGGGCTTGAGTTATGAAGCTTTCTTT
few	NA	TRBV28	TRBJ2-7	CASSLVSTYEQYF	TGTGCCAGCAGTTTGGTCTCGACCTACGAGCAGTACTTC
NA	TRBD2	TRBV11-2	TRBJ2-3	CASSPRLAGGSDTQYF	TGTGCCAGCAGTCCCCGACTAGCGGGAGGATCAGATACGCAGTATTTT
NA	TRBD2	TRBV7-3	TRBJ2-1	CASSQPGLASTSSEQFF	TGTGCCAGCAGCCAACCAGGACTAGCGAGTACAAGTAGTGAGCAGTTCTTC
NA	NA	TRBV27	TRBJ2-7	CASSLGKGVGYEQYF	TGTGCCAGCAGCCTAGGGAAGGGGGTAGGCTACGAGCAGTACTTC
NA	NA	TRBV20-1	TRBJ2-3	CSAILGLTSTDTQYF	TGCAGTGCTATACTAGGGCTCACTAGCACAGATACGCAGTATTTT
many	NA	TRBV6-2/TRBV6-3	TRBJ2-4	CASSQQGNIQYF	TGTGCCAGCAGCCAACAGGGTAACATTCAGTACTTC
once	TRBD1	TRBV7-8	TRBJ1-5	CASSPGTGFERNQPQHF	TGTGCCAGCAGCCCCGGGACAGGGTTCGAGCGCAATCAGCCCCAGCATTTT
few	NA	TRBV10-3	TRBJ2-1	CAIWAEQYNEQFF	TGTGCCATCTGGGCGGAACAATACAATGAGCAGTTCTTC
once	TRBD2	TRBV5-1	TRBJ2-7	CASSLARAGGYNEQYF	TGCGCCAGCAGCTTGGCCCGGGCGGGGGGCTACAATGAGCAGTACTTC
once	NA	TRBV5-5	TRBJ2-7	CASSLSGGAPSYEQYF	TGTGCCAGCAGCTTGTCAGGGGGGGCTCCTTCCTACGAGCAGTACTTC
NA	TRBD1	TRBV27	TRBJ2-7	CANRAGTVSNYEQYF	TGTGCCAACAGAGCCGGGACAGTGAGTAACTACGAGCAGTACTTC
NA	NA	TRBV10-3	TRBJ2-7	CAISESRAGALYEQYF	TGTGCCATCAGTGAGTCGAGGGCCGGGGCCCTCTACGAGCAGTACTTC
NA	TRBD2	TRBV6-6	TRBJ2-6	CASSWGGKRPGANVLTF	TGTGCCAGCAGTTGGGGAGGGAAGAGACCTGGGGCCAACGTCCTGACTTTC
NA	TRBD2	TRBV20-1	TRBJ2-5	CSARGGRTTIETQYF	TGCAGTGCTAGAGGCGGGAGGACTACGATAGAGACCCAGTACTTC
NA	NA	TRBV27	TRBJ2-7	CASSTPGPSYEQYF	TGTGCCAGCAGTACCCCGGGACCGTCCTACGAGCAGTACTTC
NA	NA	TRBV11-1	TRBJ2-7	CASSISAGSNEQYF	TGTGCCAGCAGCATCTCAGCAGGAAGTAACGAGCAGTACTTC
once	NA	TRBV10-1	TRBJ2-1	CASSESTYSNKQFF	TGCGCCAGCAGTGAGTCGACGTATAGTAATAAGCAGTTCTTC
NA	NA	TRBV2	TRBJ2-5	CASSEKGTLGQKNYAQYF	TGTGCCAGCAGTGAAAAGGGAACTCTCGGACAGAAGAACTACGCGCAGTACTTC
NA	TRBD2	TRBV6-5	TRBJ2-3	CASSYSSGGVTDTQYF	TGTGCCAGCAGTTACTCGTCGGGGGGTGTTACAGATACGCAGTATTTT
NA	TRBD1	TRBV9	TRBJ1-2	CASSVARTGNNYGYTF	TGTGCCAGCAGCGTAGCCCGGACAGGGAACAACTATGGCTACACCTTC
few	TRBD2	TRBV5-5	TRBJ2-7	CASSKGLAGESILYEQYF	TGTGCCAGCAGCAAAGGACTAGCGGGAGAATCTATACTCTACGAGCAGTACTTC
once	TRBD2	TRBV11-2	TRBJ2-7	CASSPRTSGHYEQYF	TGTGCCAGCAGCCCGCGGACTAGCGGACACTACGAGCAGTACTTC
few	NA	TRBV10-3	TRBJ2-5	CAISATAGEQETQYF	TGTGCCATCAGTGCGACGGCAGGAGAACAAGAGACCCAGTACTTC
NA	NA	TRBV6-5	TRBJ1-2	CASGLGGYGYTF	TGTGCCAGCGGGTTAGGGGGGTATGGCTACACCTTC
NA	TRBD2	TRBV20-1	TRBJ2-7	CSTRALAGSSYEQYF	TGCAGTACTAGAGCTCTAGCGGGAAGCTCCTACGAGCAGTACTTC
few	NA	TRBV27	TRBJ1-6	CASSLGYPGAPGSPLHF	TGTGCCAGCAGTTTAGGGTATCCGGGGGCGCCCGGTTCACCCCTCCACTTT
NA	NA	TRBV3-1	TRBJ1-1	CASSLQGFAFF	TGTGCCAGCAGCCTCCAGGGGTTTGCTTTCTTT
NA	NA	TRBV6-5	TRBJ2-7	CASVTRAQKYSYEQYF	TGTGCCAGCGTTACTAGAGCCCAAAAATACTCCTACGAGCAGTACTTC
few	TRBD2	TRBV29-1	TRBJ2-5	CSVHSGAPSRETQYF	TGCAGCGTCCACAGCGGGGCTCCGTCAAGGGAGACCCAGTACTTC
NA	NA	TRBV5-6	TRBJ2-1	CASSLEAGRVAEQFF	TGTGCCAGCAGCTTGGAGGCAGGAAGGGTCGCTGAGCAGTTCTTC
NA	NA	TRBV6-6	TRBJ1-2	CASSSKAGSDGYTF	TGTGCCAGCAGTTCAAAAGCCGGCTCAGATGGCTACACCTTC
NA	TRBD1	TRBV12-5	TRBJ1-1	CASGLVLGQGAAREKAFF	TGTGCTAGTGGTTTGGTCTTGGGGCAGGGGGCGGCTAGAGAGAAAGCTTTCTTT
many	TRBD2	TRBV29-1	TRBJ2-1	CSVGAGDGEQFF	TGCAGCGTTGGGGCGGGGGACGGTGAGCAGTTCTTC
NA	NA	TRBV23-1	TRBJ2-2	CASSPHKKGVRDPDTGELFF	TGCGCCAGCAGTCCCCACAAAAAGGGGGTACGTGATCCAGACACCGGGGAGCTGTTTTTT
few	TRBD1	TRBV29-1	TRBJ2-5	CSVSGVQGAGETQYF	TGCAGCGTTTCGGGGGTACAGGGGGCTGGGGAGACCCAGTACTTC